This TCR beta chain is from a study of Graves' ophthalmopathy and Graves' hyperthyroidism. At the level of the study: Blood was drawn at initial diagnosis, before any treatment. General observations from the study: Ophthalmopathy progression prediction by the model yielded a sensitivity of 60% to 71% and a specificity of approximately 72%.

For repertoire sequencing, the TCR beta CDR3 regions were amplified from RNA transcripts. HTBI primers were employed in first-round RT-PCR, then a second-round multiplex PCR followed. TCRdb reprocessed the multiplex PCR reads via MiXCR and lists one record per CDR3 protein. The data show 300,000 to 450,000 distinct CDR3 sequences, with 17% seen just once and 2.4% held by the top ten. There are many counts of this clonotype. Its antigen is currently unknown. The CDR3 loop spans 13 amino acids. The V segment lost 7 bases and the J segment 6 bases; nucleotides outside the gene matches: 6. Being free of ophthalmopathy for 18 months of follow-up defined stable hyperthyroidism.

The chain combines TRBV12-3 or TRBV12-4 with TRBJ2-5; 9 bases fit TRBD2. Input material: peripheral blood. This TCR derives from an adult woman with stable Graves' hyperthyroidism. DNA for the CDR3: TGTGCCAGCAACGCAGCGGGAGGAAAGACCCAGTACTTC. It is translated as CASNAAGGKTQYF.